This passage covers 3 T cell receptor beta chains from one sample sequenced in a study of blood T cell repertoires in COVID-19. Sequencing used immunoSEQ multiplex PCR; TCRdb keeps in-frame clones, though not all of them. The table lists 120,000 or so clones, about four fifths of them singletons. Sequencing used peripheral blood. These receptors all stem from a woman aged 60-75 years with acute or convalescent COVID-19.

This clone was found once. The rearrangement links TRBV9 to TRBJ2-7, with TRBD1 identical over 7 bases. CDR3 length equals 14 residues. CDR1 SGDLS and CDR2 YYNGEE come from the germline V gene. V dropped 4 bases and J dropped 2; count of bases not matched to a gene: 6. The CDR3 sequence is CASSSRTGTYEQYF. In DNA form, the CDR3 reads TGTGCCAGCAGCTCCCGGACAGGCACCTACGAGCAGTACTTC.

This clone was observed once. This chain joins TRBV6-5 and TRBJ1-1, with 7 bases fitting TRBD1. This CDR3 contains 13 residues. In germline, CDR1 is MNHEY, CDR2 SVGAGI. The junction had 4 bases not matched to a gene; V was cut back by 6 bases and J by 3 bases. CDR3 nucleotides: TGTGCCAGCAGAGGGGGCTTGGACACTGAAGCTTTCTTT. This encodes CASRGGLDTEAFF.

The chain couples TRBV6-5 to TRBJ2-2; tentatively, D is TRBD2 (6 bases). The length of the CDR3 is 14 residues. Germline V CDR1 and CDR2: MNHEY, SVGAGI. V was trimmed by 6 bases and J by 0 bases, leaving 8 bases between them. This CDR3 is CASRTGANTGELFF. CDR3 nucleotides: TGTGCCAGCAGGACGGGGGCGAACACCGGGGAGCTGTTTTTT.